This record looks at one TCR beta chain sequence and its context. V lost 3 bases, J lost 4 bases, and 9 bases stayed unmatched. In germline, CDR1 is MNHEY, CDR2 SVGEGT. This CDR3 region has 16 residues. This sample is part of a study of blood T cell repertoires in COVID-19. The assay was immunoSEQ multiplex PCR, and TCRdb's table has in-frame clones only and misses some. The sample consists of about 120,000 clones, around nine tenths of them appearing once. The J gene is TRBJ2-3, the V gene TRBV6-2 or TRBV6-3; TRBD1 aligns across 8 bases. Sequenced material: peripheral blood. This TCR was recovered from a woman aged 45 to 65 with acute or convalescent COVID-19. The DNA for the CDR3 is TGTGCCAGCAGTTATAGGGTTCCAGGGGGCGCAGATACGCAGTATTTT. It encodes CASSYRVPGGADTQYF.